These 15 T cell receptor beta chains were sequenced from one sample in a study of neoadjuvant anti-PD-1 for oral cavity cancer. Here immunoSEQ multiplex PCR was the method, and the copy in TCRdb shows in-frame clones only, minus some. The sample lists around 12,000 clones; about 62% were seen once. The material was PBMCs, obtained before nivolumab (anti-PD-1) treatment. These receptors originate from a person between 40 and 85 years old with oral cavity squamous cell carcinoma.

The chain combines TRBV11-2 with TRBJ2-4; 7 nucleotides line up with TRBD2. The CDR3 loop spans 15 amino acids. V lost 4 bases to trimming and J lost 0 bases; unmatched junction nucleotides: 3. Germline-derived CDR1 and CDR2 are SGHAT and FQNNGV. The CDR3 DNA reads TGTGCCAGCAGCTGGGACTATCCAGCCAAAAACATTCAGTACTTC. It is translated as CASSWDYPAKNIQYF.

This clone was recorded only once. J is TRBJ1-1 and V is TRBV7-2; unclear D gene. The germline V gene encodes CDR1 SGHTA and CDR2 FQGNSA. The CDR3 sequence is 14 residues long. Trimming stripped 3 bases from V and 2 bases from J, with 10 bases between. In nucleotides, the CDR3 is TGTGCCAGCAGCTTGGTGGCCGCCAACACTGAAGCTTTCTTT. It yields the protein CASSLVAANTEAFF.

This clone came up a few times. CDR3 region: CASSQAAGGFAYGYTF. Here the CDR3 DNA reads TGCGCCAGCAGCCAAGCCGCAGGGGGTTTCGCCTATGGCTACACCTTC. The chain combines TRBV4-1 with TRBJ1-2, with 7 bases fitting TRBD1. Trimming cost V 1 base and J 4 bases; bases outside gene matches: 9. Germline loops: CDR1 MGHRA, CDR2 YSYEKL. This CDR3 comprises 16 residues.

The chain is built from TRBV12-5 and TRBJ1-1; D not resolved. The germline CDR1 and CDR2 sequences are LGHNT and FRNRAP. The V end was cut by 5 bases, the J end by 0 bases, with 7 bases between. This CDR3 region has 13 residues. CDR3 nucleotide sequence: TGTGCTAGTGGTCAAACAGTGAACACTGAAGCTTTCTTT. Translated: CASGQTVNTEAFF.

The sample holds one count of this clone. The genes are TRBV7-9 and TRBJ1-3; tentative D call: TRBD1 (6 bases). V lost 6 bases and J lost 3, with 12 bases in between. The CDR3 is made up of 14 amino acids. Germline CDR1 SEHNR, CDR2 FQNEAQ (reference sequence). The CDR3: CASRHRVYGNTIYF. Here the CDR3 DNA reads TGTGCCAGCAGACACAGGGTGTATGGAAACACCATATATTTT.

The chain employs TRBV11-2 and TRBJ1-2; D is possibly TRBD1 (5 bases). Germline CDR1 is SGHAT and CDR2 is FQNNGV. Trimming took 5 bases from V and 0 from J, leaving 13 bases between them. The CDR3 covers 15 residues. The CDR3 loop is CASSPRGGANYGYTF. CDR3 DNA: TGTGCCAGCAGCCCCCGGGGGGGAGCTAACTATGGCTACACCTTC.

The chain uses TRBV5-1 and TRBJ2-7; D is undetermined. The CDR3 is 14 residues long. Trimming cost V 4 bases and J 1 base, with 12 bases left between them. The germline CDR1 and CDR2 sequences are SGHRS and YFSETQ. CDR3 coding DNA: TGCGCCAGCAGCGGCCCGGCATATTCCTACGAGCAGTACTTC. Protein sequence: CASSGPAYSYEQYF.

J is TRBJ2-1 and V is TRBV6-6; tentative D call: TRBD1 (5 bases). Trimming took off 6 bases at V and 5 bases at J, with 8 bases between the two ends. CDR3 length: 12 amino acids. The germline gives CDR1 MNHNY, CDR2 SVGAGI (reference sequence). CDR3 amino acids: CASSTGNNEQFF. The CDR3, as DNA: TGTGCCAGCAGCACAGGTAACAATGAGCAGTTCTTC.

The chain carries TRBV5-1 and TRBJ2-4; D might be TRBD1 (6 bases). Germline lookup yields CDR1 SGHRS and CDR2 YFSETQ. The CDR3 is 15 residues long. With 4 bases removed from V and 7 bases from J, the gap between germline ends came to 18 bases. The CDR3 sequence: CASSHSGAIGNIQYF. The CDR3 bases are TGCGCCAGCAGCCATTCAGGGGCAATAGGGAACATTCAGTACTTC.

CDR3 DNA: TGTGCCAGCAGTGTCGGAGGGACAGGGTACGTCAATGAGCAGTTCTTC. Translated: CASSVGGTGYVNEQFF. V usage is TRBV27 and J usage is TRBJ2-1, with 9 positions matching TRBD1. V was pared by 5 bases and J by 6 bases, with 11 bases of the junction left unmatched. CDR1 is MNHEY, CDR2 SMNVEV, per germline (reference sequence). The CDR3 consists of 16 residues.

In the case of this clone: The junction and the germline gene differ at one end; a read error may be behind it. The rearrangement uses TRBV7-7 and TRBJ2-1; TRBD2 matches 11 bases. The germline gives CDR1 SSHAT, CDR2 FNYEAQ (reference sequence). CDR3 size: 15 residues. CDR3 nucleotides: TGTGCTAGCAGCCTTAGCGGGAGGGCCCGGGATGAGCAGTTCTTC. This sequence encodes CASSLSGRARDEQFF.

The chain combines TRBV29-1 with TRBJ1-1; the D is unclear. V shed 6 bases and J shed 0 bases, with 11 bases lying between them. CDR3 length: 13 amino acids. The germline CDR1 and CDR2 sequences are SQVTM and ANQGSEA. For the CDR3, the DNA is TGCAGCGTGATGACACCCATGAACACTGAAGCTTTCTTT. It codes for CSVMTPMNTEAFF.

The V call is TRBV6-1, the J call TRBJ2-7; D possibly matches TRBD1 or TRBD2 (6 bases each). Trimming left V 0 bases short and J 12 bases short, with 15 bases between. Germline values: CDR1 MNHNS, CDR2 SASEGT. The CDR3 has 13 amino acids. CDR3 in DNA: TGTGCCAGCAGTGAAGCAAGAGGGAAGGGGGGGTACTTC. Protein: CASSEARGKGGYF.

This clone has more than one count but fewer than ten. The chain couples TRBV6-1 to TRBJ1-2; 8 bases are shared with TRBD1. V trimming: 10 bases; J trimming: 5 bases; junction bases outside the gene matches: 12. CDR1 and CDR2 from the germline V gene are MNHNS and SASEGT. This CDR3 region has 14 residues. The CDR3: CAISQGVTSYGYTF. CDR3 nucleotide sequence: TGTGCCATCTCACAGGGGGTTACTTCTTATGGCTACACCTTC.

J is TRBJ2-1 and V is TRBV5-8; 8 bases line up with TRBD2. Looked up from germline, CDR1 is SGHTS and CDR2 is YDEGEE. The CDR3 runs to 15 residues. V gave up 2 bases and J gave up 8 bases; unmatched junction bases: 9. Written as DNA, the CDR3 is TGTGCCAGCAGCTTCCCCCGGGGGGGCATCCATGAGCAGTTCTTC. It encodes CASSFPRGGIHEQFF. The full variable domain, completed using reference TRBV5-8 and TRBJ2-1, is EAGVTQSPTHLIKTRGQQATLRCSPISGHTSVYWYQQALGLGLQFLLWYDEGEERNRGNFPPRFSGRQFPNYSSELNVNALELEDSALYLCASSFPRGGIHEQFFGPGTRLTVL.